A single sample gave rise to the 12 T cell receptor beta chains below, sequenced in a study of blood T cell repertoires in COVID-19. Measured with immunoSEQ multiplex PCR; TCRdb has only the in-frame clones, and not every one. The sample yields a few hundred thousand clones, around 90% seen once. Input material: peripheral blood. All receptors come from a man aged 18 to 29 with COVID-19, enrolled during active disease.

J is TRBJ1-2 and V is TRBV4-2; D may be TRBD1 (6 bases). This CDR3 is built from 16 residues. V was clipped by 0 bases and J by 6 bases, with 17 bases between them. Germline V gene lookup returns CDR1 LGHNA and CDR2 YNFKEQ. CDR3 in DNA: TGTGCCAGCAGCCAAGATCGGACAGCCTTTGAGGATGGCTACACCTTC. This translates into CASSQDRTAFEDGYTF.

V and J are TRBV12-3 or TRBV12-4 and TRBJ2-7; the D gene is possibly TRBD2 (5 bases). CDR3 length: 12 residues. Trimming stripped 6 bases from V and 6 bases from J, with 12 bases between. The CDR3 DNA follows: TGTGCCAGCAGCCCCACTAGGACCGAGCAGTACTTC. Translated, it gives CASSPTRTEQYF.

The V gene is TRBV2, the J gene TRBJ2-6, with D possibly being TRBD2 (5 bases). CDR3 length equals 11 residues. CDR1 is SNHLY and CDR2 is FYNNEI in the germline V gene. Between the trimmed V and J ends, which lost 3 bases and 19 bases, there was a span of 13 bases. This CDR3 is CASSDSQLVTF. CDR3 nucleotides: TGTGCCAGCAGTGACAGCCAACTAGTTACTTTC.

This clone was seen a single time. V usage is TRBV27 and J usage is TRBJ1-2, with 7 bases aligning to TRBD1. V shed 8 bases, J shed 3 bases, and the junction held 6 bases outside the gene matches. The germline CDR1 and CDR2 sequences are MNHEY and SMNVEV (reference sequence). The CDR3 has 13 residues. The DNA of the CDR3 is TGTGCCAGCTCGACAGGGCCCCACTATGGCTACACCTTC. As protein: CASSTGPHYGYTF.

The CDR3 bases are TGTGCCAGCAGCGTTACAGGGGGCCTCGATAACACTGAAGCTTTCTTT. Amino acids: CASSVTGGLDNTEAFF. The rearrangement uses TRBV9 and TRBJ1-1, with 9 bases identical to TRBD1. The trim removed 2 bases at V and 2 bases at J, leaving 7 bases unmatched. The CDR3 sequence is 16 residues long. The germline gives CDR1 SGDLS, CDR2 YYNGEE.

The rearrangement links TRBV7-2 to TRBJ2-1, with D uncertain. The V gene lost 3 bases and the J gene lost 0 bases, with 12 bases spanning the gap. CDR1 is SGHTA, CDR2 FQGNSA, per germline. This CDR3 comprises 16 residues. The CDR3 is CASSLSHVSSYNEQFF. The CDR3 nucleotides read TGTGCCAGCAGCTTGAGCCATGTGAGCTCCTACAATGAGCAGTTCTTC.

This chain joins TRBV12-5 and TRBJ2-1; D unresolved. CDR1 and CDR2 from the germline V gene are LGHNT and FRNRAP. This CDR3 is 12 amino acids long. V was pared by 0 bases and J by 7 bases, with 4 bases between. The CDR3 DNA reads TGTGCTAGTGGTTTGGTATCGAATGAGCAGTTCTTC. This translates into CASGLVSNEQFF.

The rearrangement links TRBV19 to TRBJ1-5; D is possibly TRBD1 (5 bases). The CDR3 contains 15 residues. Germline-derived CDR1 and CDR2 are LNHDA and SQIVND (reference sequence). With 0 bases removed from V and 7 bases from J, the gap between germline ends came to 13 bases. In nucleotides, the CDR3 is TGTGCCAGTAGTATAGAGGGCGGGGCAGGGCAGCCCCAGCATTTT. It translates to CASSIEGGAGQPQHF.

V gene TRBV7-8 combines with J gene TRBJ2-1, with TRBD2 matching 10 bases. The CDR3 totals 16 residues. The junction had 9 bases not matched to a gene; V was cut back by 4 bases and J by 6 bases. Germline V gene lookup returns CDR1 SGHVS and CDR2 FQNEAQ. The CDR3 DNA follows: TGTGCCAGCAGCTCCACCCTAGCGGGAGCGGCCAATGAGCAGTTCTTC. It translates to CASSSTLAGAANEQFF.

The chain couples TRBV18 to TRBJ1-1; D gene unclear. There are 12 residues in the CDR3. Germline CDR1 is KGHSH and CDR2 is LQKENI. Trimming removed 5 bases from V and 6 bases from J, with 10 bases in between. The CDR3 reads CASSATYPEAFF. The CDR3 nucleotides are TGTGCCAGCTCAGCAACTTACCCTGAAGCTTTCTTT.

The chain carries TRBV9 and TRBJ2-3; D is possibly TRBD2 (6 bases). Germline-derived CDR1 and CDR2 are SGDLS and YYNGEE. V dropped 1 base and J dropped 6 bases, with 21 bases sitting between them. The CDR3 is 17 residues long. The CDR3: CASSVIWGSGFSDTQYF. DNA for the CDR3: TGTGCCAGCAGCGTAATCTGGGGTAGCGGTTTTTCTGATACGCAGTATTTT. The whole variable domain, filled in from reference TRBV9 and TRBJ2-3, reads DSGVTQTPKHLITATGQRVTLRCSPRSGDLSVYWYQQSLDQGLQFLIQYYNGEERAKGNILERFSAQQFPDLHSELNLSSLELGDSALYFCASSVIWGSGFSDTQYFGPGTRLTVL.

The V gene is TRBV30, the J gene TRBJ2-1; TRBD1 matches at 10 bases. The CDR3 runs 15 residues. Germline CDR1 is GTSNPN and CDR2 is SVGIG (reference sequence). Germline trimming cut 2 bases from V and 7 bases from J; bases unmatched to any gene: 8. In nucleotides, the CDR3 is TGTGCCTGGAGTAAGACAGGGGGCTACGATAATGAGCAGTTCTTC. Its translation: CAWSKTGGYDNEQFF.